The rows below give T cell receptor beta chains drawn from one sample of a study of identical twins. One entry per CDR3 protein results from TCRdb running MiXCR on the 5' RACE reads. The data hold some 600,000 distinct CDR3 sequences, with 7.1% observed a single time. The same sample was also studied in work on yellow fever vaccine responses in identical twins.

The sequenced material came from PBMCs. The receptors originated from a woman aged 18-35 years in good health. The CDR3 runs from the conserved cysteine through the conserved F or W. A D gene is named only where the DNA matches it firmly. Some rows have no size entry. The others give once, few or many, or a class for an expanded clone.

abundance,j_gene,d_gene,v_gene,CDR3aa,CDR3nt
many,TRBJ2-7,NA,TRBV29-1,CSVELMVSAGEKYEQYF,TGCAGCGTTGAACTAATGGTGTCGGCAGGGGAAAAATACGAGCAGTACTTC
few,TRBJ1-1,NA,TRBV27,CASSYLGLGTEAFF,TGTGCCAGCAGTTATTTGGGGCTGGGCACTGAAGCTTTCTTT
NA,TRBJ2-7,NA,TRBV3-1,CASSQRVQDSYEQYF,TGTGCCAGCAGCCAACGGGTACAGGATTCCTACGAGCAGTACTTC
NA,TRBJ2-7,NA,TRBV5-1,CASSLEMLTYEQYF,TGCGCCAGCAGCTTGGAGATGTTGACCTACGAGCAGTACTTC
many,TRBJ1-5,NA,TRBV27,CASSRTSGQGNQPQHF,TGTGCCAGCAGTCGAACGAGCGGGCAAGGGAATCAGCCCCAGCATTTT
few,TRBJ1-6,NA,TRBV20-1,CSARDPQPAYDSPLHF,TGCAGTGCTAGAGATCCTCAGCCCGCGTATGATTCACCCCTCCACTTT
few,TRBJ2-7,TRBD2,TRBV12-3/TRBV12-4,CASREREGSYEQYF,TGTGCCAGCAGGGAGCGGGAGGGCTCTTACGAGCAGTACTTC
NA,TRBJ2-1,NA,TRBV27,CASSLRESGEQFF,TGTGCCAGCAGTTTACGTGAGAGTGGTGAGCAGTTCTTC
many,TRBJ2-2,NA,TRBV12-3/TRBV12-4,CASASGQLNTGELFF,TGTGCCAGCGCGAGTGGGCAGCTGAACACCGGGGAGCTGTTTTTT
few,TRBJ2-3,TRBD2,TRBV5-1,CASSLSWAGGISTDTQYF,TGCGCCAGCAGCTTGAGTTGGGCGGGGGGAATATCCACAGATACGCAGTATTTT
few,TRBJ2-1,TRBD1,TRBV7-9,CASSTPPIGQGVDEQFF,TGTGCCAGCAGCACCCCGCCAATAGGACAGGGGGTGGATGAGCAGTTCTTC
NA,TRBJ2-5,NA,TRBV5-1,CASSPLLTRALQETQYF,TGCGCCAGCAGCCCCCTCCTGACTAGGGCCCTCCAAGAGACCCAGTACTTC
few,TRBJ2-4,NA,TRBV4-1,CASSQREQDHMGLAKNIQYF,TGCGCCAGCAGCCAACGAGAACAGGACCACATGGGGTTAGCCAAAAACATTCAGTACTTC
NA,TRBJ2-1,NA,TRBV7-7,CASSSGLASEQFF,TGTGCCAGCAGCTCAGGGCTAGCGAGCGAGCAGTTCTTC
NA,TRBJ2-3,TRBD2,TRBV20-1,CCARGGASGRQGTDTQYF,TGCTGTGCTAGAGGGGGCGCTAGCGGGAGGCAGGGCACAGATACGCAGTATTTT
many,TRBJ2-1,TRBD2,TRBV29-1,CSVEDPSGAYNEQFF,TGCAGCGTTGAAGATCCCAGCGGGGCGTACAATGAGCAGTTCTTC
once,TRBJ2-7,NA,TRBV9,CASSVGPYSYEQYF,TGTGCCAGCAGCGTAGGTCCCTACTCCTACGAGCAGTACTTC
many,TRBJ1-2,NA,TRBV5-1,CASSPLSTGGGYTF,TGCGCCAGCAGCCCCCTCAGCACCGGTGGTGGCTACACCTTC
many,TRBJ2-5,NA,TRBV3-1,CASSQDRGIGETQYF,TGTGCCAGCAGCCAAGATCGCGGGATCGGAGAGACCCAGTACTTC
NA,TRBJ1-5,NA,TRBV28,CASSLLFQPQHF,TGTGCCAGCAGTTTACTATTTCAGCCCCAGCATTTT
NA,TRBJ1-2,NA,TRBV9,CASSGIGGNYGYTF,TGTGCCAGCAGCGGAATAGGGGGAAACTATGGCTACACCTTC
few,TRBJ2-5,NA,TRBV4-2,CASSQPTGSETQYF,TGTGCCAGCAGCCAACCGACAGGTTCAGAGACCCAGTACTTC
NA,TRBJ2-7,TRBD1,TRBV6-5,CASRTPRVHRGGYEQYF,TGTGCCAGCAGAACTCCTAGAGTCCACAGGGGTGGGTACGAGCAGTACTTC
many,TRBJ2-6,TRBD1,TRBV29-1,CSVGTGRTGANVLTF,TGCAGCGTTGGGACAGGGAGGACTGGGGCCAACGTCCTGACTTTC
NA,TRBJ1-1,NA,TRBV10-3,CAISERGGNTEAFF,TGTGCCATCAGTGAGCGGGGAGGGAACACTGAAGCTTTCTTT
many,TRBJ2-1,NA,TRBV7-8,CASSPITGWGNEQFF,TGTGCCAGCAGCCCGATTACGGGATGGGGCAATGAGCAGTTCTTC
many,TRBJ2-7,NA,TRBV11-2,CASSLGYTYEQYF,TGTGCCAGCAGCTTAGGTTACACCTACGAGCAGTACTTC
NA,TRBJ1-3,TRBD1,TRBV2,CASRGQGVSSGNTIYF,TGTGCCAGCAGGGGACAGGGGGTGAGCTCTGGAAACACCATATATTTT
many,TRBJ2-5,NA,TRBV3-1,CASSQGETQYF,TGTGCCAGCAGCCAAGGGGAGACCCAGTACTTC
many,TRBJ2-3,NA,TRBV20-1,CSARDRERGSRTDTQYF,TGCAGTGCTAGAGATAGAGAGAGGGGCTCTCGCACAGATACGCAGTATTTT
NA,TRBJ2-3,TRBD2,TRBV20-1,CSARSWAGGGVNTQYF,TGCAGTGCTAGGTCTTGGGCGGGAGGTGGCGTTAATACGCAGTATTTT
NA,TRBJ2-1,TRBD2,TRBV4-1,CASSQVVAGGAEYNEQFF,TGCGCCAGCAGCCAAGTTGTAGCGGGGGGGGCGGAATACAATGAGCAGTTCTTC
many,TRBJ2-1,TRBD1,TRBV10-3,CAISRGGQGNNEQFF,TGTGCCATCAGTAGAGGGGGACAGGGGAACAATGAGCAGTTCTTC
many,TRBJ1-1,TRBD1,TRBV11-2,CASSRQGSGEAFF,TGTGCCAGCAGCAGACAGGGGTCAGGTGAAGCTTTCTTT
NA,TRBJ2-1,NA,TRBV3-1,CASSHRVAREQFF,TGTGCCAGCAGCCACCGCGTGGCGCGGGAGCAGTTCTTC
NA,TRBJ1-1,NA,TRBV20-1,CSALTKNTEAFF,TGCAGTGCTTTAACAAAGAACACTGAAGCTTTCTTT
NA,TRBJ1-1,NA,TRBV2,CASSDNWGANTEAFF,TGTGCCAGCAGTGATAATTGGGGGGCGAACACTGAAGCTTTCTTT
many,TRBJ1-2,NA,TRBV6-5,CASSYGRNYGYTF,TGTGCCAGCAGTTATGGCCGGAACTATGGCTACACCTTC
NA,TRBJ2-5,NA,TRBV12-3/TRBV12-4,CASSFRDLGETQYF,TGTGCCAGCAGTTTTAGGGATCTTGGAGAGACCCAGTACTTC
NA,TRBJ2-7,NA,TRBV6-1,CASRKQGGTYEQYF,TGTGCCAGCAGAAAACAGGGAGGTACCTACGAGCAGTACTTC
few,TRBJ2-3,NA,TRBV5-1,CASSLGGFGTDTQYF,TGCGCCAGCAGCTTGGGGGGGTTCGGCACAGATACGCAGTATTTT
many,TRBJ2-2,TRBD1,TRBV14,CASSPTPGTGSTGELFF,TGTGCCAGCAGTCCAACCCCTGGGACAGGGAGCACCGGGGAGCTGTTTTTT
many,TRBJ1-2,TRBD1,TRBV20-1,CSARGDRGYGYTF,TGCAGTGCTAGAGGAGACAGGGGGTATGGCTACACCTTC
few,TRBJ2-2,NA,TRBV3-1,CASSQELEVGELFF,TGTGCCAGCAGCCAAGAATTGGAGGTCGGGGAGCTGTTTTTT
many,TRBJ1-1,NA,TRBV3-1,CASSLRAGIAAFF,TGTGCCAGCAGCCTTCGGGCAGGGATTGCAGCTTTCTTT
many,TRBJ2-5,NA,TRBV11-2,CASSLVGAETQYF,TGTGCCAGCAGCTTAGTGGGGGCCGAGACCCAGTACTTC
few,TRBJ1-2,NA,TRBV19,CASSISAFRGYTF,TGTGCCAGTAGTATTTCGGCGTTTCGGGGCTACACCTTC
many,TRBJ2-5,NA,TRBV10-3,CAISAGLQETQYF,TGTGCCATCAGTGCAGGGCTCCAAGAGACCCAGTACTTC
many,TRBJ2-1,NA,TRBV18,CASSPQEYNEQFF,TGTGCCAGCTCACCGCAGGAGTACAATGAGCAGTTCTTC
NA,TRBJ2-7,TRBD1,TRBV11-3,CASSNGQGFEQYF,TGTGCCAGCAGCAACGGACAGGGGTTTGAGCAGTACTTC
many,TRBJ1-5,NA,TRBV3-1,CASSQSSNQPQHF,TGTGCCAGCAGCCAAAGTAGCAATCAGCCCCAGCATTTT
NA,TRBJ2-1,TRBD2,TRBV5-6,CASSLEAGVDRGEQFF,TGTGCCAGCAGCTTGGAAGCGGGAGTTGACCGGGGTGAGCAGTTCTTC
few,TRBJ2-5,TRBD1,TRBV19,CASRQAGGETQYF,TGTGCCAGTAGACAGGCAGGGGGAGAGACCCAGTACTTC
NA,TRBJ2-3,NA,TRBV5-1,CASSLGAWGDTQYF,TGCGCCAGCAGCTTGGGTGCCTGGGGGGATACGCAGTATTTT
NA,TRBJ1-1,NA,TRBV10-3,CAIKRGDRNTEAFF,TGTGCCATCAAAAGAGGAGACAGGAACACTGAAGCTTTCTTT